Below, one T cell receptor (beta chain) is given with its context. Its antigen is unidentified. These data belong to a study of PD-1 blockade in classical Hodgkin lymphoma. Study-wide findings and caveats: When set against healthy donors, newly diagnosed patients were reported to show lower baseline TCR diversity. Reasons behind the repertoire differences stay unclear, perhaps disease activity or earlier therapy. Diversity in CD4+ TCRs, unlike that measured in CD8+ TCRs, had risen significantly by C4D1.

Every patient relapsed after autologous stem cell transplantation, and brentuximab vedotin exposure varied. TCRdb keeps only in-frame clones here, not all; method: immunoSEQ multiplex PCR. This table has 45,000 to 65,000 clones, approximately 73% appearing once. The source material was peripheral blood mononuclear cells (PBMCs), sampled before the second cycle of nivolumab. The source is a human donor with classical Hodgkin lymphoma.

CDR3 DNA sequence: TGTGCCAGCAGTTTAATTAGCCAGGGTAGGGGAACTAATGAAAAACTGTTTTTT. It translates to CASSLISQGRGTNEKLFF. The genes are TRBV27 and TRBJ1-4; D is perhaps TRBD1 (5 bases). Germline V CDR1 and CDR2: MNHEY, SMNVEV (reference sequence). Deletions cut 2 bases from V and 1 base from J, with 17 bases between. The CDR3 length is 18 residues.